This TCR beta chain appears in the sequencing data of a study of blood T cells in healthy people across ages. Study results and caveats: Strongly correlated with naive T cell percentage was TCR beta diversity.

The second PCR ran about 6 to 11 cycles with a sample-barcoded 5' primer and J-beta primers. The template-switch adaptor, which had 12 random nucleotides, put a tag on each cDNA molecule. TCRdb re-analysed the 5' RACE reads in MiXCR, keeping a single row per CDR3 protein. The sample records about 1.8 million distinct CDR3 sequences, around 50% being singletons. CDR3 size: 14 residues. Germline CDR1 is SNHLY and CDR2 is FYNNEI. The ends were cut back, 6 bases at V and 8 bases at J, with 17 bases in the middle. Isolation yielded PBMCs, at least 7 million per sample, in every case. Each sample provided at least 6 micrograms of extracted total RNA. Concerning this clonotype itself: No antigen is known for it.

This receptor was obtained from a woman aged 35 to 49 in good health. Specimen: blood. The V gene is TRBV2, the J gene TRBJ1-5; no clear D. The CDR3 nucleotides are TGTGCCAGCAGCGATGCGACTTCGATCAAGCCCCAGCATTTT. Its protein product is CASSDATSIKPQHF.